One and the same sample provided the 17 T cell receptor beta chains below, sequenced in a study of post-analysis software for immune sequencing data. No antigen has been assigned to these receptors. General observations from the study: Among 5 or 6 TRBV segments more frequent in patients than controls were TRBV5-6, TRBV5-1 and TRBV20-1.

TCR beta cDNA libraries had unique molecular identifiers. TCRdb called the PCR reads again in MiXCR, with one record for every CDR3 protein. The sample has around 700,000 distinct CDR3 sequences, 59% seen once. Sequencing input: blood. The origin of the receptors is a girl aged 2-9 years with multiple sclerosis.

The chain joins TRBV5-8 to TRBJ2-5, with 8 nucleotides matching TRBD1. The CDR3 covers 14 residues. Trimming took 4 bases from V and 3 from J; bases not matched to a gene: 5. CDR1 is SGHTS, CDR2 YDEGEE, per germline. The chain's CDR3 is CASSRGQGKETQYF. CDR3 nucleotides: TGTGCCAGCAGCCGAGGACAGGGCAAAGAGACCCAGTACTTC. Together with reference TRBV5-8 and TRBJ2-5, the CDR3 gives the full variable domain: EAGVTQSPTHLIKTRGQQATLRCSPISGHTSVYWYQQALGLGLQFLLWYDEGEERNRGNFPPRFSGRQFPNYSSELNVNALELEDSALYLCASSRGQGKETQYFGPGTRLLVL.

This CDR3 reads CAISESAGTPSSYNEQFF. The CDR3 nucleotides are TGTGCCATCAGTGAGTCGGCCGGGACTCCGAGCTCCTACAATGAGCAGTTCTTC. The chain is built from TRBV10-3 and TRBJ2-1; tentatively, D is TRBD2 (6 bases). Germline CDR1 ENHRY, CDR2 SYGVKD. Trimming cost V 0 bases and J 0 bases, with 15 bases left between them. CDR3 length equals 18 residues.

This clonotype was found a few times. The chain is built from TRBV4-1 and TRBJ2-7, with 12 bases that match TRBD2. CDR1 is MGHRA and CDR2 is YSYEKL in the germline V gene. The junction had 4 bases not matched to a gene; V was cut back by 6 bases and J by 7 bases. This CDR3 is built from 13 residues. The CDR3, as DNA: TGCGCCAGCAGGCAGACTAGCGGGAGTGAGCAGTACTTC. Its protein product is CASRQTSGSEQYF.

V usage is TRBV25-1 and J usage is TRBJ1-4; perhaps TRBD1 as D (5 bases). The CDR3 contains 17 residues. V lost 1 base and J 2 bases, leaving 14 bases between the germline ends. CDR1 is MGHDK and CDR2 is SYGVNS in the germline V gene. The CDR3 nucleotides read TGTGCCAGCAGTGAATCGCGTTTCGGGGGGACTAATGAAAAACTGTTTTTT. Its translation: CASSESRFGGTNEKLFF.

The chain couples TRBV5-1 to TRBJ2-1; D not resolved. The J call may be mistaken, given a closer DNA end match to TRBJ2-7. Germline lookup yields CDR1 SGHRS and CDR2 YFSETQ. This CDR3 is built from 15 residues. The CDR3 region has the DNA TGCGCCAGCAGCTTGTACGTGGCAGCATACAATGAGCAGTACTTC. It encodes CASSLYVAAYNEQYF.

This chain joins TRBV7-2 and TRBJ2-5, with 11 bases aligning to TRBD2. Trimming took 1 base from V and 5 from J; bases not matched to a gene: 9. The CDR3 extends over 17 amino acids. The germline gives CDR1 SGHTA, CDR2 FQGNSA. The CDR3, as DNA: TGTGCCAGCAGCTTAGAAGGCCTAGCGGGGGGCGGGGAGACCCAGTACTTC. Protein sequence: CASSLEGLAGGGETQYF. The full variable domain, with the rest looked up from reference TRBV7-2 and TRBJ2-5, is GAGVSQSPSNKVTEKGKDVELRCDPISGHTALYWYRQSLGQGLEFLIYFQGNSAPDKSGLPSDRFSAERTGGSVSTLTIQRTQQEDSAVYLCASSLEGLAGGGETQYFGPGTRLLVL.

This clonotype was observed a few times. The genes are TRBV2 and TRBJ2-1; TRBD2 matches at 9 bases. Trimming cost V 3 bases and J 9 bases; bases outside gene matches: 9. The germline gives CDR1 SNHLY, CDR2 FYNNEI. The CDR3 is 15 amino acids. The CDR3 spells CASSDSAGGKGEQFF. The CDR3 nucleotides read TGTGCCAGCAGTGACTCGGCGGGAGGGAAAGGTGAGCAGTTCTTC.

Only a few counts were recorded for this clonotype. This chain uses TRBV6-6 with TRBJ2-5, with a possible D match to TRBD1 (6 bases). From germline, CDR1 is MNHNY and CDR2 SVGAGI (reference sequence). The CDR3 is made up of 13 amino acids. The V end was cut by 10 bases, the J end by 7 bases, with 19 bases between. The CDR3 DNA reads as TGTGCCACTAGAGGGGGACATAAAGGGACCCAGTACTTC. Translated, it gives CATRGGHKGTQYF.

To note about this clonotype: Since a much larger clone is just one base distant, this may be a read error. This chain uses TRBV7-7 with TRBJ2-1; TRBD2 agrees at 11 bases. CDR3 length: 14 residues. Germline CDR1 SSHAT, CDR2 FNYEAQ (reference sequence). The CDR3 region has the DNA TGTGCTAGCAGTAGCGGGAGGGCCTCCAATGTGCAGTTCTTC. This gives the protein CASSSGRASNVQFF.

This clonotype has a handful of counts. The gene calls are TRBV2 and TRBJ2-1; D uncertain. CDR3 length: 13 residues. In germline, CDR1 is SNHLY, CDR2 FYNNEI. Trimming cost V 6 bases and J 6 bases, with 12 bases left between them. The CDR3 bases are TGTGCCAGCAGCCCCCTTCGAACCAATGAGCAGTTCTTC. This sequence encodes CASSPLRTNEQFF.

This clonotype came up many times. Here the CDR3 reads CASSLSSNQPQHF. CDR3 nucleotide sequence: TGTGCCAGCAGTTTAAGTAGCAATCAGCCCCAGCATTTT. This chain connects TRBV7-9 to TRBJ1-5, with no clear D. CDR1 is SEHNR, CDR2 FQNEAQ, per germline (reference sequence). This CDR3 is built from 13 residues. Deletions cut 6 bases from V and 0 bases from J, with 6 bases between.

In its sample, this clonotype was seen a few times. The V call is TRBV10-3, the J call TRBJ2-7; D is undetermined. The CDR3 contains 14 residues. V was cut by 6 bases and J by 3 bases, with 15 bases left in between. Germline CDR1 ENHRY, CDR2 SYGVKD. The CDR3 is CAIRNHTVNYEQYF. For the CDR3, the DNA is TGTGCCATCAGGAACCATACTGTGAACTACGAGCAGTACTTC.

In DNA, the CDR3 is TGTGCCAGCAGCTTGCTTCCCCATGAGCAGTTCTTC. It codes for CASSLLPHEQFF. The V and J genes are TRBV13 and TRBJ2-1, with no clear D. This CDR3 contains 12 residues. V was trimmed by 3 bases and J by 8 bases, leaving 8 bases between them. Germline V lookup: CDR1 PRHDT, CDR2 FYEKMQ (reference sequence).

V gene TRBV5-1 combines with J gene TRBJ2-1; D possibly corresponds to TRBD1 (7 bases). V lost 0 bases to trimming and J lost 7 bases, with 11 bases between them. The CDR3 is 14 amino acids. Germline V gene sequence: CDR1 SGHRS, CDR2 YFSETQ. The CDR3 region has the DNA TGCGCCAGCAGCTTGGTGGAGGGGGCTAATGAGCAGTTCTTC. Encoded protein: CASSLVEGANEQFF.

This sequence joins TRBV20-1 and TRBJ2-7; 9 nucleotides match TRBD1. The J segment lost 0 bases and the V segment lost 3 bases, leaving 6 bases of the junction unmatched. The CDR3 extends over 15 amino acids. Germline V gene data show CDR1 as DFQATT and CDR2 as SNEGSKA (reference sequence). Here the CDR3 DNA reads TGCAGTGCTAGCGTCTCGACAGGGGGCTCCTACGAGCAGTACTTC. Its translation is CSASVSTGGSYEQYF.

The chain combines TRBV21-1 with TRBJ2-7; the table's D call TRBD2 went unverified against the DNA. TRBV21-1 is labeled a pseudogene. The CDR3 is made up of 15 amino acids. The CDR3 loop is CASSKISGSTYEQYF. The CDR3 DNA follows: TGTGCCAGCAGCAAAATTAGCGGGAGCACCTACGAGCAGTACTTC.

The V gene is TRBV30, the J gene TRBJ1-2; TRBD1 is a possible D gene (6 bases). Trimming cost V 8 bases and J 4 bases, with 17 bases left between them. The V gene's germline CDR1 is GTSNPN and CDR2 SVGIG (reference sequence). The CDR3 is 13 residues long. CDR3 sequence (DNA): TGTGCCCGACGCCCACAGGGAAGCTATGGCTACACCTTC. Translation gives CARRPQGSYGYTF.